Detailed here is one T cell receptor (beta chain). In the original analysis: Reference gene primers were amplified, and this amplification served to estimate nucleated cell counts. Profiled with immunoSEQ multiplex PCR; TCRdb holds only in-frame clones, not every one. That table gives V, J and clone size, and the DNA gave D and trimming. This sample has about 190,000 clones, with 80% to 85% found just once. This record belongs to a study of blood T cell repertoires in COVID-19. Whole-study context: Material from acute and convalescent COVID-19 was sourced from the United States, Italy and Spain. Sample material is recorded as cDNA or gDNA derived from T cells, B-cell-depleted T cells, or PBMCs.

Seattle's cohort entered during active infection and was followed longitudinally. This TCR derives from a woman aged 80 or over with COVID-19, enrolled during active disease. The sequenced material came from peripheral blood.

In DNA form, the CDR3 reads TGTGCCAGCAGCCCAGATATGGGGCGAGATACGCAGTATTTT. Its translation is CASSPDMGRDTQYF. This chain uses TRBV7-2 with TRBJ2-3; tentatively, D is TRBD1 (5 bases). Germline V gene data show CDR1 as SGHTA and CDR2 as FQGNSA. This CDR3 spans 14 amino acids. Trimming stripped 5 bases from V and 5 bases from J, with 14 bases between.